This T cell receptor beta chain came from a study of blood T cells in healthy people across ages. Next came a second PCR, run for about 6 to 11 cycles, which used a sample-barcoded 5' primer along with a J-beta primer mix. Every cDNA was tagged by a template-switch adaptor with 12 random nucleotides. CDR3-containing paired-end reads numbering at least 2.5 million came from each sample. A single record per CDR3 protein comes from TCRdb applying MiXCR to the 5' RACE reads. Seen here are 1,500,000 or so distinct CDR3 sequences, approximately 59% observed once, and the top ten hold about 6.3%. This CDR3 is built from 13 residues. V was trimmed by 0 bases and J by 8 bases, leaving 8 bases between them. From germline, CDR1 is MNHEY and CDR2 SVGAGI. Findings of the study overall: Unsorted PBMCs blocked a conclusive comparison of naive and antigen-experienced cells.

For this clonotype: Its antigen is not identified.

The source material was blood. The rearrangement uses TRBV6-5 and TRBJ2-1; D is undetermined. This sequence was found in a man aged 18-30 years in good health. CDR3 DNA sequence: TGTGCCAGCAGTTACTCCCTGGCCTATGAGCAGTTCTTC. It is translated as CASSYSLAYEQFF.